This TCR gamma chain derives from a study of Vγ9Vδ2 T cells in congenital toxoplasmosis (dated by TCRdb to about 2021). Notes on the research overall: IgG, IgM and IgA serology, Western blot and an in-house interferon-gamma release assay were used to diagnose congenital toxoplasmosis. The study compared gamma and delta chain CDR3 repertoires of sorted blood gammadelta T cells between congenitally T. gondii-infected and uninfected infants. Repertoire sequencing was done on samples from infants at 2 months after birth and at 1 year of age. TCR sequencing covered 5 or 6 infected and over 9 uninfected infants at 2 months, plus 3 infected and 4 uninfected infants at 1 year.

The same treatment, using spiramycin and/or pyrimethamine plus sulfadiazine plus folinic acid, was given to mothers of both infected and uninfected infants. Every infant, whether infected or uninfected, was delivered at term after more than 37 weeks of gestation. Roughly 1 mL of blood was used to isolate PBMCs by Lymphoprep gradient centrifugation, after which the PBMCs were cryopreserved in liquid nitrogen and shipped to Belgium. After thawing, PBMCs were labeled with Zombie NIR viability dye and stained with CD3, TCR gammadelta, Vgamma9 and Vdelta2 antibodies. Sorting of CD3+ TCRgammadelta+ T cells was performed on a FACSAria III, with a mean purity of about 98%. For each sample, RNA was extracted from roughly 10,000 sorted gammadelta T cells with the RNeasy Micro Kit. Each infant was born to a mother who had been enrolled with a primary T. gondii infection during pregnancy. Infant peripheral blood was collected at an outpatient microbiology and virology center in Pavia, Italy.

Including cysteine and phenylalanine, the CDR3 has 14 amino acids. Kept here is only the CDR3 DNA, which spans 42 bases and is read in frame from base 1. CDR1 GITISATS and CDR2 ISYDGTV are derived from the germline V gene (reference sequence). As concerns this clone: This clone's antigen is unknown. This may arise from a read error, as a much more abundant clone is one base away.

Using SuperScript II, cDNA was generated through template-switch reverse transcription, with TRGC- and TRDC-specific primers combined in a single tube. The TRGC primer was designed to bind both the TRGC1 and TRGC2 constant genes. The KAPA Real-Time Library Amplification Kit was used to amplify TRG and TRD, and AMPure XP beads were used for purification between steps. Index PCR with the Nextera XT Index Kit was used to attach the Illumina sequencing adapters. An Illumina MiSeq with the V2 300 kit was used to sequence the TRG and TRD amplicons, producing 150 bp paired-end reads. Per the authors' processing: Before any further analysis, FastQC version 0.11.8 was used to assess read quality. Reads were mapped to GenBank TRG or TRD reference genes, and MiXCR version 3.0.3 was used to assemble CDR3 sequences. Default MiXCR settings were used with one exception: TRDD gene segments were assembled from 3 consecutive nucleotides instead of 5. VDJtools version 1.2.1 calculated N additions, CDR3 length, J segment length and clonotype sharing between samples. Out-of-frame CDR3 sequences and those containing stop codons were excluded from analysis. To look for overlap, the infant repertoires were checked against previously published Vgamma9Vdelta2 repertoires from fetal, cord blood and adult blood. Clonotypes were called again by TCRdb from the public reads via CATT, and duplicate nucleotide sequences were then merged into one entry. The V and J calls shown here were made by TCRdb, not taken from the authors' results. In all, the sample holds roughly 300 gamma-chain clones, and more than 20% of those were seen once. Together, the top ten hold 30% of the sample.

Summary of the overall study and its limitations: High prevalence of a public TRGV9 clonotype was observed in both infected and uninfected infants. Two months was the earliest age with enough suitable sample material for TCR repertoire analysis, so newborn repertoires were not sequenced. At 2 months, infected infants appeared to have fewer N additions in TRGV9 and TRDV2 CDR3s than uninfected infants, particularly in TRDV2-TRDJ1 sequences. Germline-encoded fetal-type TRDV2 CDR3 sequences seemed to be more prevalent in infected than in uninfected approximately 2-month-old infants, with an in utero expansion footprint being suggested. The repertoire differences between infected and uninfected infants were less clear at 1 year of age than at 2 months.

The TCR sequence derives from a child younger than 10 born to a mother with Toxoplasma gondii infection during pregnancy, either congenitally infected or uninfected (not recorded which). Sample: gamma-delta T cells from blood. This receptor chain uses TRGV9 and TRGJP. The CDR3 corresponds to CALWKELGKKSKVF. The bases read TGTGCCTTGTGGAAGGAGTTGGGCAAAAAAAGCAAGGTATTT.